This T cell receptor beta chain was recovered during a study of response to subunit inactivated influenza vaccine. Study results and limitations: The authors proposed limited new T cell recruitment per seasonal influenza vaccination.

As concerns this clonotype: Its antigen is undetermined.

CDR1 is GTSNPN and CDR2 is SVGIG in the germline V gene (reference sequence). V lost 0 bases and J 0 bases, leaving 6 bases between the germline ends. The length of the CDR3 is 14 residues. Via MiXCR, TCRdb re-called the RT-PCR reads, giving one row per CDR3 protein. The sample comprises 500,000 or so distinct CDR3 sequences, approximately 17% of which are singletons, and 3% rests with the top ten. The sample consisted of CD4+ T cells sorted from PBMCs, taken 23 months after vaccination. This chain links TRBV30 with TRBJ1-5; TRBD1 is a possible D gene (5 bases). The sequence derives from a man in his fifties or sixties who received an inactivated influenza vaccine. The CDR3 DNA reads TGTGCCTGGAGTGTGGACAATAGCAATCAGCCCCAGCATTTT. As protein: CAWSVDNSNQPQHF.